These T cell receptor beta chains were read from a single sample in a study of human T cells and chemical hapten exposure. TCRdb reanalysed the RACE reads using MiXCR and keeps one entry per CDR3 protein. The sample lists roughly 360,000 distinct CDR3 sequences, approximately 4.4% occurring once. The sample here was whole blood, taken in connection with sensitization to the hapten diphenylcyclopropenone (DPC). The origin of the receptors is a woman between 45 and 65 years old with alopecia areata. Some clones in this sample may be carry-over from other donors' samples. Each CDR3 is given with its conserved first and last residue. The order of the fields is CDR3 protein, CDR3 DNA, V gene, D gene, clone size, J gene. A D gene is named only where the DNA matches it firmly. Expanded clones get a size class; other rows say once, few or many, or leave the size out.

cdr3_aa: CASSQVTLDNEQFF
cdr3_nt: TGTGCCAGCAGCCAAGTGACCCTGGACAATGAGCAGTTCTTC
v_call: TRBV3-1
d_call: -
clone_size: -
j_call: TRBJ2-1

cdr3_aa: CASSDSVNTEAFF
cdr3_nt: TGTGCCAGCAGCGATTCGGTGAACACTGAAGCTTTCTTT
v_call: TRBV25-1
d_call: -
clone_size: many
j_call: TRBJ1-1

cdr3_aa: CAWSVRKVRAETQYF
cdr3_nt: TGTGCCTGGAGTGTACGGAAGGTCCGGGCGGAGACCCAGTACTTC
v_call: TRBV30
d_call: -
clone_size: -
j_call: TRBJ2-5

cdr3_aa: CSARSGKAKNIQYF
cdr3_nt: TGCAGTGCTAGATCAGGGAAAGCCAAAAACATTCAGTACTTC
v_call: TRBV20-1
d_call: -
clone_size: -
j_call: TRBJ2-4

cdr3_aa: CASSPRTSGDLYEQYF
cdr3_nt: TGTGCCAGCAGCCCCCGGACTAGCGGGGATCTCTACGAGCAGTACTTC
v_call: TRBV13
d_call: TRBD2
clone_size: few
j_call: TRBJ2-7

cdr3_aa: CAISEGQINSPLHF
cdr3_nt: TGTGCCATCAGTGAGGGACAGATTAATTCACCCCTCCACTTT
v_call: TRBV10-3
d_call: -
clone_size: many
j_call: TRBJ1-6

cdr3_aa: CASSIAHLGGNTEAFF
cdr3_nt: TGTGCCAGTAGTATAGCCCACCTCGGGGGGAACACTGAAGCTTTCTTT
v_call: TRBV19
d_call: -
clone_size: few
j_call: TRBJ1-1

cdr3_aa: CASSLDLAAGEQFF
cdr3_nt: TGTGCCAGCAGCTTAGATCTAGCGGCGGGTGAGCAGTTCTTC
v_call: TRBV7-9
d_call: TRBD2
clone_size: few
j_call: TRBJ2-1

cdr3_aa: CASSQGGSYGGELFF
cdr3_nt: TGCGCCAGCAGCCAGGGAGGGAGTTACGGCGGGGAGCTGTTTTTT
v_call: TRBV4-3
d_call: TRBD2
clone_size: few
j_call: TRBJ2-2

cdr3_aa: CASSYGSSGKYEQYF
cdr3_nt: TGTGCCAGCAGTTACGGGTCTAGCGGGAAGTACGAGCAGTACTTC
v_call: TRBV6-5
d_call: TRBD2
clone_size: -
j_call: TRBJ2-7

cdr3_aa: CASSERGVSYNEQFF
cdr3_nt: TGTGCCAGCTCTGAGCGGGGGGTCTCCTACAATGAGCAGTTCTTC
v_call: TRBV2
d_call: TRBD2
clone_size: -
j_call: TRBJ2-1

cdr3_aa: CASSARTSYEQYF
cdr3_nt: TGTGCCAGCAGTGCCCGGACCTCCTACGAGCAGTACTTC
v_call: TRBV27
d_call: -
clone_size: -
j_call: TRBJ2-7

cdr3_aa: CSASLMSGGTEAFF
cdr3_nt: TGCAGTGCTTCCCTTATGTCTGGGGGCACTGAAGCTTTCTTT
v_call: TRBV20-1
d_call: -
clone_size: many
j_call: TRBJ1-1

cdr3_aa: CASSQPGLGGETQYF
cdr3_nt: TGTGCCAGCAGTCAACCGGGACTAGGCGGGGAGACCCAGTACTTC
v_call: TRBV6-5
d_call: TRBD2
clone_size: many
j_call: TRBJ2-5

cdr3_aa: CSASPLSAYGYTF
cdr3_nt: TGCAGTGCTTCTCCCCTCTCAGCATATGGCTACACCTTC
v_call: TRBV20-1
d_call: -
clone_size: -
j_call: TRBJ1-2

cdr3_aa: CASSSAVLTTDTQYF
cdr3_nt: TGTGCCAGCAGCTCAGCGGTACTTACCACAGATACGCAGTATTTT
v_call: TRBV5-4
d_call: -
clone_size: many
j_call: TRBJ2-3

cdr3_aa: CSASQNTQYF
cdr3_nt: TGCAGTGCTAGTCAGAATACGCAGTATTTT
v_call: TRBV20-1
d_call: -
clone_size: -
j_call: TRBJ2-3

cdr3_aa: CASSLAAGQGSGELFF
cdr3_nt: TGTGCCAGCAGCTTAGCCGCAGGACAGGGTAGCGGGGAGCTGTTTTTT
v_call: TRBV7-6
d_call: TRBD1
clone_size: -
j_call: TRBJ2-2